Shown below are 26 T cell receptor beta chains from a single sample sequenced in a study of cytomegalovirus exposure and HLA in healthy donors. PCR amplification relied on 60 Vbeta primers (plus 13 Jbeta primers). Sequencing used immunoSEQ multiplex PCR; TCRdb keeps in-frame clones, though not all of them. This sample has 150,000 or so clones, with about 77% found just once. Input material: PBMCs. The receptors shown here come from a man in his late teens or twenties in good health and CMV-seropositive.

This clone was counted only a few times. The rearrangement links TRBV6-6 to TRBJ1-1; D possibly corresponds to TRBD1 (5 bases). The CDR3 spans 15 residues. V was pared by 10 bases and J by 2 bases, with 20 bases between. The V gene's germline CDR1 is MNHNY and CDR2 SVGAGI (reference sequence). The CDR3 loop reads CATNEYQGVNTEAFF. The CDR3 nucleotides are TGTGCCACCAACGAGTACCAAGGGGTTAACACTGAAGCTTTCTTT.

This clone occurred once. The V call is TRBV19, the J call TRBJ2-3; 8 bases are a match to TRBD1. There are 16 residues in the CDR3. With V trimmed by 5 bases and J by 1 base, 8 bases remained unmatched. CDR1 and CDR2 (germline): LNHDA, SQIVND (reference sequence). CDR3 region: CASSRQGAHGTDTQYF. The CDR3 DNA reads TGTGCCAGTAGTCGCCAGGGGGCGCATGGCACAGATACGCAGTATTTT.

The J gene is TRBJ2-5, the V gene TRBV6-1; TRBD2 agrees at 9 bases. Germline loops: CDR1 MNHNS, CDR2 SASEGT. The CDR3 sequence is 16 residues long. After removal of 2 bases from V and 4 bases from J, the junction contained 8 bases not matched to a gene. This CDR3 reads CASSEFAGGGGETQYF. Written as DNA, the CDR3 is TGTGCCAGCAGTGAATTCGCGGGGGGGGGCGGAGAGACCCAGTACTTC.

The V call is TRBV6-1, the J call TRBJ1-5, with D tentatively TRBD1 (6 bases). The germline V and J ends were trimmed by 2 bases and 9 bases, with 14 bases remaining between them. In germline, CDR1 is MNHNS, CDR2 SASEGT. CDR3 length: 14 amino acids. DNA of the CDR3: TGTGCCAGCAGTGAACTGGGGGCTTTAGGGCCCCAGCATTTT. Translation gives CASSELGALGPQHF.

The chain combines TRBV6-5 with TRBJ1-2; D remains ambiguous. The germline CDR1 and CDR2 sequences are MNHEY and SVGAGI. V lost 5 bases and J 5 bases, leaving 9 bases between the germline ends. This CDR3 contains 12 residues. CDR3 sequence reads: CASSAMRYGYTF. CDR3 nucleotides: TGTGCCAGCAGTGCTATGCGGTATGGCTACACCTTC.

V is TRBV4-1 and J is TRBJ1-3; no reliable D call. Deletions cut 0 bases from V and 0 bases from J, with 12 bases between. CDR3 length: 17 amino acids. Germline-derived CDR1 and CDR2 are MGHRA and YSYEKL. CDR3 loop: CASSQEEIRYSGNTIYF. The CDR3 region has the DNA TGCGCCAGCAGCCAAGAGGAGATACGCTACTCTGGAAACACCATATATTTT.

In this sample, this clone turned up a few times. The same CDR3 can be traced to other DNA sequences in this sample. The CDR3 loop reads CASSTGTAEQFF. The DNA of the CDR3 is TGTGCCAGCAGCACGGGGACAGCTGAGCAGTTCTTC. V usage is TRBV5-4 and J usage is TRBJ2-1; 7 bases line up with TRBD1. CDR1 is SGHNT and CDR2 is YYREEE in the germline V gene (reference sequence). V lost 4 bases and J lost 9; bases outside the gene matches: 4. This CDR3 is 12 amino acids long.

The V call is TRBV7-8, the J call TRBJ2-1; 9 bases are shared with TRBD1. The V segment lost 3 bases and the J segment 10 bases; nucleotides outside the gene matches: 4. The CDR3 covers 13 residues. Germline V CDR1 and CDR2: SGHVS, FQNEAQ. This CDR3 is CASSLDRGREQFF. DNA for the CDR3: TGTGCCAGCAGCTTGGACAGGGGCCGGGAGCAGTTCTTC.

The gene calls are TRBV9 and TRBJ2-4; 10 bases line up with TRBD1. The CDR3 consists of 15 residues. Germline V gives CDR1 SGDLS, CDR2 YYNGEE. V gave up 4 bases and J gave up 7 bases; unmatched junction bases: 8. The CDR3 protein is CASSLTGTGDNIQYF. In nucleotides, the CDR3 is TGTGCCAGCAGCTTAACCGGGACAGGGGACAACATTCAGTACTTC.

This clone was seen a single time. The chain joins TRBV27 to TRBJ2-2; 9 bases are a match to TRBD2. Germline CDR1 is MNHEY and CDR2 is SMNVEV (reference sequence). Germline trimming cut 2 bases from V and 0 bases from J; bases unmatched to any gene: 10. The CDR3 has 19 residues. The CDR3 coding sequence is TGTGCCAGCAGTTTACCCCCCAGCGGGAGGTTAGCGAACACCGGGGAGCTGTTTTTT. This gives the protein CASSLPPSGRLANTGELFF.

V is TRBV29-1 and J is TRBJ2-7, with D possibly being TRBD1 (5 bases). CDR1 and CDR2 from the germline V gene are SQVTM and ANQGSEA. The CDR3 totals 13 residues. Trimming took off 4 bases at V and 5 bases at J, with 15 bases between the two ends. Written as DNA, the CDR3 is TGCAGCGTTGTGGAAGGGGCTAGGAACGAGCAGTACTTC. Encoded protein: CSVVEGARNEQYF.

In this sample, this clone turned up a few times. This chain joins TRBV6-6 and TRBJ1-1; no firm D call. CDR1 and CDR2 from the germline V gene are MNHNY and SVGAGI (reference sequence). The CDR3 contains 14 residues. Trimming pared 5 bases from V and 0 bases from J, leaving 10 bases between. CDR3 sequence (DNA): TGTGCCAGCAGTAGAGGCTCAGTGAACACTGAAGCTTTCTTT. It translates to CASSRGSVNTEAFF.

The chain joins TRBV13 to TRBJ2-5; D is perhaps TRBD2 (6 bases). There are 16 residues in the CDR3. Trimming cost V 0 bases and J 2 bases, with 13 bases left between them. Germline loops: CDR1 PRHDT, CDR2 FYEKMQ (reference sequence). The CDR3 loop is CASSLGSVGGQETQYF. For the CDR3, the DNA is TGTGCCAGCAGCTTAGGGTCAGTGGGGGGTCAAGAGACCCAGTACTTC.

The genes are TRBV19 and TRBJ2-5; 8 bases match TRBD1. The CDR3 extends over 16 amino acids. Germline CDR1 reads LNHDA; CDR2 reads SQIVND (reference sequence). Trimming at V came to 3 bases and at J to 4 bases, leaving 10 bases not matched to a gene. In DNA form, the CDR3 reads TGTGCCAGTAGTATTTTAGACAGGGGATCCGGAGAGACCCAGTACTTC. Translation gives CASSILDRGSGETQYF.

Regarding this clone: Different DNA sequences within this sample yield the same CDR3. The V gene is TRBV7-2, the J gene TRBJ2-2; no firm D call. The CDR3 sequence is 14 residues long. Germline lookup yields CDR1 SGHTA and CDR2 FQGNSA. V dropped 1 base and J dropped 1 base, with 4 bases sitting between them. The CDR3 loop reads CASSLGQNTGELFF. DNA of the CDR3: TGTGCCAGCAGCTTAGGGCAGAACACCGGGGAGCTGTTTTTT.

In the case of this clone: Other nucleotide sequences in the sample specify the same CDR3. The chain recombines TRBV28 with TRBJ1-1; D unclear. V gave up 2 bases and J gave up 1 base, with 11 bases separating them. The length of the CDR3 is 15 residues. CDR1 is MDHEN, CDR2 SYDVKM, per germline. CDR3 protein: CASSLPLTGNTEAFF. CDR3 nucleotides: TGTGCCAGCAGTTTACCACTTACGGGGAACACTGAAGCTTTCTTT.

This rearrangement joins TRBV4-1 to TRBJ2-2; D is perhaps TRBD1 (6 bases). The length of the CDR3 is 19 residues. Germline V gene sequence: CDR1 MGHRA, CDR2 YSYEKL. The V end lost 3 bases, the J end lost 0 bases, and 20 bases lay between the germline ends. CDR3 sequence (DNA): TGCGCCAGCAGCCACACTAGATTACAGGGTCGGTCGAACACCGGGGAGCTGTTTTTT. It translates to CASSHTRLQGRSNTGELFF.

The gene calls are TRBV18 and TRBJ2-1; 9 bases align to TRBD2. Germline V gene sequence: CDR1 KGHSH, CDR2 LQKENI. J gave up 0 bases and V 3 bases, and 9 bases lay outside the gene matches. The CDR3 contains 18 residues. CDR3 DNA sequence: TGTGCCAGCTCACCTACCCGAGCGGGAGGAAACTCCTACAATGAGCAGTTCTTC. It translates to CASSPTRAGGNSYNEQFF.

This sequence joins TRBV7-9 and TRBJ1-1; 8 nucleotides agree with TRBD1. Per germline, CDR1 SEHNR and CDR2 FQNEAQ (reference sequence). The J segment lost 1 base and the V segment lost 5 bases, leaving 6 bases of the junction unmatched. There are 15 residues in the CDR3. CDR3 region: CASSPRTGGNTEAFF. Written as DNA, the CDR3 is TGTGCCAGCAGCCCACGAACAGGGGGGAACACTGAAGCTTTCTTT.

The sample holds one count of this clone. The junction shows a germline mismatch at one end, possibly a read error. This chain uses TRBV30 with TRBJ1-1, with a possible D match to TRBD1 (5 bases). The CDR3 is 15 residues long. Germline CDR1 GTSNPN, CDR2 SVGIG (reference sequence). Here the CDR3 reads CTWSVLQGLNTEAFF. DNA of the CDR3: TGTACCTGGAGTGTACTTCAGGGTTTGAACACTGAAGCTTTCTTT.

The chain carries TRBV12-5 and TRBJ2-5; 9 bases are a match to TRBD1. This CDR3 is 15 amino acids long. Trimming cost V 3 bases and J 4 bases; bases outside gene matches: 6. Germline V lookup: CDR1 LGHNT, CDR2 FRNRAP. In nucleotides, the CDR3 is TGTGCTAGTGGTTTCGCCGGGACAGGGATAGAGACCCAGTACTTC. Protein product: CASGFAGTGIETQYF.

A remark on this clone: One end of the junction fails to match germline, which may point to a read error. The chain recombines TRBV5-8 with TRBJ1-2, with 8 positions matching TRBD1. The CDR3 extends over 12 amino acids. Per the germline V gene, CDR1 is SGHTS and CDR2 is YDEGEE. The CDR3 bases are TGTGCCAGCAGCCGGGACAGGCGTCTTCCCGCCTTC. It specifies CASSRDRRLPAF.

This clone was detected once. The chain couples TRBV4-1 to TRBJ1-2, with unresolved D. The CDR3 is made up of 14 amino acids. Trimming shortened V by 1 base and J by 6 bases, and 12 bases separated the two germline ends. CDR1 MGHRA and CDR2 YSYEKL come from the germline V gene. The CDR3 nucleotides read TGCGCCAGCAGCCAAGTGTCTGAGGGCGATGGCTACACCTTC. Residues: CASSQVSEGDGYTF.

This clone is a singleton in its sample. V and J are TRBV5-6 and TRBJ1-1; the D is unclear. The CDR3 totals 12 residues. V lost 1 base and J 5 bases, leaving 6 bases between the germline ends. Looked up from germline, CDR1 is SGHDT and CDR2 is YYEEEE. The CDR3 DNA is TGTGCCAGCAGCTTGATAAATACTGAAGCTTTCTTT. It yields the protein CASSLINTEAFF.

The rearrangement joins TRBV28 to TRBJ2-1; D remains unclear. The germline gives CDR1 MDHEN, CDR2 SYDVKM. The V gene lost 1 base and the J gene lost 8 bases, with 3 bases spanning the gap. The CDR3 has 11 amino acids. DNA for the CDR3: TGTGCCAGCAGTTTATTCGATGAGCAGTTCTTC. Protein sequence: CASSLFDEQFF.

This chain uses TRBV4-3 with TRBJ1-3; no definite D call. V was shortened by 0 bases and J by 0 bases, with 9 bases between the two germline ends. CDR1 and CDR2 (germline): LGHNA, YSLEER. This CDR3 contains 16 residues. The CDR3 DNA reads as TGCGCCAGCAGCCAAGATGGCCAGTACTCTGGAAACACCATATATTTT. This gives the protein CASSQDGQYSGNTIYF.